This T cell receptor (beta chain) was identified in a study of blood T cells in healthy people across ages (dated by TCRdb to between 2014 and 2017). For the study in its entirety: In model experiments, roughly one uniquely barcoded TCR beta cDNA molecule per two T cells was captured by template switching. To avoid experimental bias, donors of different ages were randomly spread across the sequencing lanes. Using deep sequencing normalized with unique cDNA molecular identifiers, the study measured how TCR beta repertoire diversity changes with age. The donors were divided into four age groups: young (average 16 years), middle-aged (roughly 42), aged (about 62) and long-lived (roughly 86). Using the same blood draw, the study looked at two additional independent replicas of 1 million unique cDNA reads for two donors, one aged 18 to 30 and the other aged 80 or older.

Systemically healthy Caucasian individuals from Russia, 39 in total and aged 6 to 90 years, were included as donors. Each donor gave roughly 11 milliliters of peripheral blood, drawn into EDTA-treated Vacutainer tubes. Ficoll-Paque density-gradient centrifugation was used to isolate PBMCs, with at least 6.5 million per sample. Trizol reagent was used to extract total RNA from PBMCs, with at least 5.5 micrograms per sample. Naive CD45RAhigh/CD27high T cell percentages were measured by flow cytometry on a PBMC aliquot from every donor. A note on this clonotype: Its antigen is not yet known. Base qualities are not recorded, but no much larger clone differs from it by a single base.

To prepare the library, 5' RACE was applied. For sequencing, an Illumina HiSeq 2500 was employed. A second PCR of about 7 to 12 cycles was run with a J-beta primer mix and a sample-barcoded 5' primer. A unique molecular identifier was introduced onto each TCR beta cDNA molecule by a template-switch 5' adaptor carrying 12 random nucleotides. Each sample yielded at least 2.5 million CDR3-containing paired-end reads. The Mint cDNA synthesis kit, primed by a TRBC-specific oligonucleotide, was used to synthesize first-strand cDNA from all RNA. Following uracil-DNA glycosylase treatment, all cDNA underwent a first 18-cycle PCR with the universal primers M1SS and BC2_uni_R. For the original study's pipeline: Each sample was normalized by randomly selecting 1 million high-quality reads, each carrying a distinct molecular identifier. Instead of being binned into consensus sequences, reads that shared molecular identifiers were thrown out. MiTCR, set to a Q25 quality threshold and the strictest error-elimination algorithm, was used for CDR3 identification, clonotype clustering and error correction. A nonparametric unseen species model with Euler transformation was used to estimate a lower bound on total TCR beta diversity. The raw public data were reprocessed by TCRdb itself: fastp quality trimming at Q25, MiXCR clonotype calling, in-frame beta chains only. CDR3 protein duplicates are merged, each entry listing the most common genes and DNA. The authors' filters were not applied to this entry. In this sample the table shows roughly 1,500,000 distinct CDR3 sequences, around 42% of which occur a single time. The ten largest account for roughly 7.7% of the sample.

From its cysteine to its phenylalanine, the CDR3 spans 14 amino acids. Only the CDR3 DNA is retained, 42 bases long and in frame from the first base. At the junction V is shortened by 7 bases and J by 2 bases, with 15 bases in between. CDR1 SNHLY and CDR2 FYNNEI are derived from the germline V gene. Here is what the overall study found, with its caveats: Because the CMV infection status of the donors was unknown, age-related changes in expanded clonotypes may potentially have been confounded. The long-lived group showed more naive CD4+ T cells, fewer expanded clones and increased TCR diversity than the aged group, suggesting age selection. Since profiling was done on bulk unsorted PBMCs, naive and antigen-experienced compartments could not be conclusively compared. Estimates of total diversity from one million sequenced T cells were regarded as lower bounds and underestimates. The percentage of naive T cells measured by flow cytometry correlated strongly with observed TCR beta diversity. Observed TCR beta diversity per million T cells fell roughly linearly with age, and a significant reduction was already apparent by age roughly 40.

This clonotype was sampled from a woman aged 18 to 35 in good health. Sequencing was performed on blood. The chain is made from TRBV2 and TRBJ2-7; 6 matching bases give a weak D call of TRBD2. In nucleotides, the sequence is TGTGCCAGCAAAACGGAGGGTTTCACCTACGAGCAGTACTTC. Its amino acids are CASKTEGFTYEQYF.